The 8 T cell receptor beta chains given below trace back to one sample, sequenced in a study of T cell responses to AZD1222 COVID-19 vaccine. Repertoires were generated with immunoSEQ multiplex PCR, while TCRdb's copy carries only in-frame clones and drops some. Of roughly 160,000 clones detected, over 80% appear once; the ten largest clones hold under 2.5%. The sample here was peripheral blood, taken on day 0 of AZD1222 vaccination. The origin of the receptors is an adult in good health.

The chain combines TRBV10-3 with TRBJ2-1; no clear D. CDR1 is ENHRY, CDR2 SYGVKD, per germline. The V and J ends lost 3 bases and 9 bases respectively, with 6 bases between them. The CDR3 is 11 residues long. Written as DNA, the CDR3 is TGTGCCATCAGTGACACCCGTGAGCAGTTCTTC. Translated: CAISDTREQFF.

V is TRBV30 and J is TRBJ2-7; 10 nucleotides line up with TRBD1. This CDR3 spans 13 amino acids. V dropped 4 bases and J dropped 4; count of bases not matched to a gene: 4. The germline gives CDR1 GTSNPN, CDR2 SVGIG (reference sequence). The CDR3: CAWTRDRGYEQYF. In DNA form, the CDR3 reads TGTGCCTGGACACGGGACAGGGGTTACGAGCAGTACTTC.

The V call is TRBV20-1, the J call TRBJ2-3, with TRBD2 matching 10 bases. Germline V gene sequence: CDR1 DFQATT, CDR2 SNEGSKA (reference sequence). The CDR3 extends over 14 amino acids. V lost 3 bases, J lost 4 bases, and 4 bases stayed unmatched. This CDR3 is CSASSGGIADTQYF. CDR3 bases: TGCAGTGCTAGTAGCGGGGGGATAGCAGATACGCAGTATTTT.

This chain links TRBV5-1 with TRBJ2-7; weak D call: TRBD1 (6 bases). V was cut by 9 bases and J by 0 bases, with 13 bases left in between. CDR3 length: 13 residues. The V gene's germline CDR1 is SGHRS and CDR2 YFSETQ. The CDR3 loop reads CAIYPGHSYEQYF. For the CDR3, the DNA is TGCGCCATCTACCCGGGACACTCCTACGAGCAGTACTTC. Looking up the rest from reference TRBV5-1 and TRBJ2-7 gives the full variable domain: KAGVTQTPRYLIKTRGQQVTLSCSPISGHRSVSWYQQTPGQGLQFLFEYFSETQRNKGNFPGRFSGRQFSNSRSEMNVSTLELGDSALYLCAIYPGHSYEQYFGPGTRLTVT.

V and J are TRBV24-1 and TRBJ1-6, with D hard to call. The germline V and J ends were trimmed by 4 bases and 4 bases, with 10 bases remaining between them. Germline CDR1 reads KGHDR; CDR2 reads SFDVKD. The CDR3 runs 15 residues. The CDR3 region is CATSDPEGYNSPLHF. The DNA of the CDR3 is TGTGCCACCAGTGACCCTGAAGGTTATAATTCACCCCTCCACTTT.

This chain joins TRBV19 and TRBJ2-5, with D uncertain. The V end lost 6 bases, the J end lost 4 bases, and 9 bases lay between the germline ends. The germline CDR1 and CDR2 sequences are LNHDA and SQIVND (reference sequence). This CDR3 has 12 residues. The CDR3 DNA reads TGTGCCAGTAGGCGGAACTCAGAGACCCAGTACTTC. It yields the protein CASRRNSETQYF.

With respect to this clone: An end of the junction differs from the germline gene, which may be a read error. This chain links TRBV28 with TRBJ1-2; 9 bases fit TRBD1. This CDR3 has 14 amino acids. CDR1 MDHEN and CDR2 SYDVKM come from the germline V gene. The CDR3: CASSARDRVHGNTF. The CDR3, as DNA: TGTGCCAGCAGTGCTCGGGACAGGGTCCATGGCAACACCTTC.

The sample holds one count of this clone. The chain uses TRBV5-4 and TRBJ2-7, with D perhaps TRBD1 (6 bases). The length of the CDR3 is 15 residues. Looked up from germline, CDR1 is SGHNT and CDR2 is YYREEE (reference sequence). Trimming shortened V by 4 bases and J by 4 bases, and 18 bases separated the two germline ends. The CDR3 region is CASSAGRDKNYEQYF. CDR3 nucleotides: TGTGCCAGCAGCGCCGGACGGGACAAGAATTACGAGCAGTACTTC.